This TCR beta chain originates from a study of blood T cell repertoires in COVID-19 (TCRdb year 2020). A note on the overall study: Collaborator samples came from the United States, Italy and Spain and covered acute and convalescent phases of COVID-19. The material from the prospective study consisted of cDNA or gDNA derived from T cells, B-cell-depleted T cells, or PBMCs. Subjects who had been exposed to COVID-19, were actively infected with it, or had recovered from it provided the deeply sampled blood TCRbeta repertoires that made up the dataset. The repertoires were released in a freely available public database intended as a resource for research on the immune response to SARS-CoV-2. The samples were drawn from the first 160 participants of the ongoing ImmuneRACE study and from roughly 1,300 subjects provided by 6 global collaborators. A de-identified subject ID, COVID-19 status, age in years and sex were almost always included in the sample metadata. HLA class I and class II types, where available, came from metadata supplied by the sample provider rather than from assay-based typing. The full study reports these points: The amount of clinical and demographic metadata varied by source and participant and was provided uncurated.

Participants in the prospective study were enrolled through a virtual design, were aged about 18 to 100 years, and lived in about two dozen United States geographic areas. To assign participants to cohorts, the prospective study relied on clinical history that participants themselves reported in a screening survey and a study questionnaire. Recovered participants in ImmuneRACE Cohort 3 were defined as having two consecutive negative NP/OP PCR tests, clearance from a healthcare professional, or resolution of symptoms. In the prospective study, mobile phlebotomists collected whole blood, serum and a nasopharyngeal or oropharyngeal swab from each participant. Additional blood draws and questionnaires over an approximately 2-month period could optionally be provided by prospective study participants. Prospective study blood samples were shipped either frozen or at room temperature before DNA extraction.

The immunoSEQ Assay, a bias-controlled multiplex PCR, was used to amplify TCRbeta CDR3 regions from genomic DNA. Under the source paper's analysis protocol: The number of nucleated cells in each sample was estimated by amplification of reference gene primers within the assay. Sequence reads were collapsed and filtered to measure the absolute abundance of every unique TCRbeta CDR3 rearrangement. For each sample, productive Simpson clonality was calculated as the square root of Simpson's diversity index across productive rearrangements. The clones in this table, taken by TCRdb from immuneACCESS, are in-frame only. Not every clone is retained; where verified, under half of the shortfall comes from an unresolved V gene, and the cause of the rest is unknown. V and J calls and clone size follow that table, whereas D and trimming were derived from the DNA. The sample table shows roughly 200,000 clones, and around 85% are seen once. Together, the top ten hold 6.2% of the sample.

For this clone: The antigen it recognizes is unknown. The record has no base qualities; no much larger clone is one base away.

Reading the germline V gene (reference sequence) gives CDR1 GTSNPN and CDR2 SVGIG. At the junction V is shortened by 2 bases and J by 5 bases; bases outside the gene matches: 6. Counted from cysteine to phenylalanine, this CDR3 has 14 amino acids. Just the 42-base CDR3 DNA is kept, in frame starting at base 1. Material: PBMCs or T cells enriched from blood (not recorded which). The sequence is built from TRBV30 and TRBJ2-5; a stretch of 9 junction bases matches TRBD2. The clonotype was recovered from a man aged 35 to 55 who had recovered from COVID-19. For the CDR3, the sequence is CAWSPAGGSETQYF. The DNA is as follows: TGTGCCTGGAGTCCAGCGGGAGGAAGCGAGACCCAGTACTTC.